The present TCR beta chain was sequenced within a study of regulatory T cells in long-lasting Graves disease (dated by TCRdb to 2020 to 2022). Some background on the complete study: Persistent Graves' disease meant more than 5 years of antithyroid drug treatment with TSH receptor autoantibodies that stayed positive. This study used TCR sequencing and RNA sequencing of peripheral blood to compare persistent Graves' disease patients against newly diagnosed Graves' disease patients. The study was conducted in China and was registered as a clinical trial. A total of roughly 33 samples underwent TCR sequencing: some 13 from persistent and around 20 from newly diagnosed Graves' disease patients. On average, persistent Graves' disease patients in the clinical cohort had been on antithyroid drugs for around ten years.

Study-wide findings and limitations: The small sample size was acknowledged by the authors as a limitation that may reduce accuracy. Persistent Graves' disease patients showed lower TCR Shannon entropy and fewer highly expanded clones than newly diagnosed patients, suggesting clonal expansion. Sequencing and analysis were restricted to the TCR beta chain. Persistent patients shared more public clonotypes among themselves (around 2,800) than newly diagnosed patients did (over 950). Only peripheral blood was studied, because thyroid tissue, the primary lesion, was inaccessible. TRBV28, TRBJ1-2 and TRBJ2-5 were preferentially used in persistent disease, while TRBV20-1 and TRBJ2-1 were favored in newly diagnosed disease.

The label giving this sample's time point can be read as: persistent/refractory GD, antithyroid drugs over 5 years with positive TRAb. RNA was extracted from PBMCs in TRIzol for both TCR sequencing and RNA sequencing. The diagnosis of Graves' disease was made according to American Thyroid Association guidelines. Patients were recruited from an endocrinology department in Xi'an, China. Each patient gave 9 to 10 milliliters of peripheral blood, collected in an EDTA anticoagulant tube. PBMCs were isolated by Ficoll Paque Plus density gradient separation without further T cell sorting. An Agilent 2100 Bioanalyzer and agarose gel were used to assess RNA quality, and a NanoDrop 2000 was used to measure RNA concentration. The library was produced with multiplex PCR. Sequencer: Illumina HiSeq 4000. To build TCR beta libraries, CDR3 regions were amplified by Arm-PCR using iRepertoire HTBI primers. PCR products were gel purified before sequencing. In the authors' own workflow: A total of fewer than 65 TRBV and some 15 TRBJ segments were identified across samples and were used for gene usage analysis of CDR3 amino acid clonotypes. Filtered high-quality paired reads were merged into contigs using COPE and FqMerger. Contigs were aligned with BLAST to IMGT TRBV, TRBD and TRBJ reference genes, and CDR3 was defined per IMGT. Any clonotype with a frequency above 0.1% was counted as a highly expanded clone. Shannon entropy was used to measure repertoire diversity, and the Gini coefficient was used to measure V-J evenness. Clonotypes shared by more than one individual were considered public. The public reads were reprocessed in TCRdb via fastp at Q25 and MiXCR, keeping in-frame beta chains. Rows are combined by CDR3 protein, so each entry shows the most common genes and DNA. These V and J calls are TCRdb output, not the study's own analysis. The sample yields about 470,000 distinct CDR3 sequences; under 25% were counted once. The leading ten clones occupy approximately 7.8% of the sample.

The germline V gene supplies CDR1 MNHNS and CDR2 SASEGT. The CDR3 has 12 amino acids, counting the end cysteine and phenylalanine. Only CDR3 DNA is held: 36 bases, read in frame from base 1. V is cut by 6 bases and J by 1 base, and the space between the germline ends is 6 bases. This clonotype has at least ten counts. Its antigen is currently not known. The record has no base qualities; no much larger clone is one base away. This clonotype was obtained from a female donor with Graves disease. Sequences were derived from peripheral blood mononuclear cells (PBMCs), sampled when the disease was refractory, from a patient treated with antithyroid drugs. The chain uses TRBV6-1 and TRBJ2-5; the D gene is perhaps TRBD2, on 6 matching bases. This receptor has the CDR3 CASRLAQETQYF. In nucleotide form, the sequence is TGTGCCAGCAGACTAGCCCAAGAGACCCAGTACTTC.